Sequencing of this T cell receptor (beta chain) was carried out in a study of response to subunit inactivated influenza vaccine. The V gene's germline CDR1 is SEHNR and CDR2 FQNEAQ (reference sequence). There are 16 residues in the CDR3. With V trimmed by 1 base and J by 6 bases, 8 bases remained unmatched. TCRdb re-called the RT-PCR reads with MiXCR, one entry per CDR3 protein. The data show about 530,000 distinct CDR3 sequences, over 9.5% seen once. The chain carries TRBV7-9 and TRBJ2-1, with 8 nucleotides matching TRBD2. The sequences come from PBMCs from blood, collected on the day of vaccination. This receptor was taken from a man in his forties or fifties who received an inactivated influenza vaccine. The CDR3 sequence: CASSLEGRTSRNEQFF. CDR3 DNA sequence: TGTGCCAGCAGCTTAGAGGGGAGGACTAGCCGCAATGAGCAGTTCTTC.